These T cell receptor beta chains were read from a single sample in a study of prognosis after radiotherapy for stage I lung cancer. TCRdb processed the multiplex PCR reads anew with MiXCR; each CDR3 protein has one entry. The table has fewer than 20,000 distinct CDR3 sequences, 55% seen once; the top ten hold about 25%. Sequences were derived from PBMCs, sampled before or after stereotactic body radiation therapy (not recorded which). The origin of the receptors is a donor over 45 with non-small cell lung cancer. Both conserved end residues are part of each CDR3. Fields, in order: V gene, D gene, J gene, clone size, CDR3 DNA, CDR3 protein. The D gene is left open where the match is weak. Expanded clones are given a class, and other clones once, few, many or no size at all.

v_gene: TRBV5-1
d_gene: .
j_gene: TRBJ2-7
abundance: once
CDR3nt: TGCGCCAGCAGCAGGGTACTATCGGGAGAGTTAGACTTC
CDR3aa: CASSRVLSGELDF

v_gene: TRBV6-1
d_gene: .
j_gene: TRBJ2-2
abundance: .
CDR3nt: TGTGCCAGCAAAAAGACCGGGAACACCGGGGAGCTGTTTTTT
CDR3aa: CASKKTGNTGELFF

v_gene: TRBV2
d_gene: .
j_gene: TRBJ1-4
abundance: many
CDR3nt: TGTGCCAGCAAGGGAGGGATTGAAAAACTGTTTTTT
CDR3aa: CASKGGIEKLFF

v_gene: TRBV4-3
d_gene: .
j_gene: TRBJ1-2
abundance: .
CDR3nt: TGCGCCAGCAGCCAAGATACAGGCTATGGCTACACCTTC
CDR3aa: CASSQDTGYGYTF

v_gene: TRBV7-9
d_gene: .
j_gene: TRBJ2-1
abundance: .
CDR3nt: TGTGCCAGCAGCTACCGGGACGCGTCGGAGCAGTTCTTC
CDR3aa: CASSYRDASEQFF

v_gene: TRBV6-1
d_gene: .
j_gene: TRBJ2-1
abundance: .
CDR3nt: TGTGCCAGCAGCCCCATCCCCGTACAGGTGTGGAATGAGCAGTTCTTC
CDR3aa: CASSPIPVQVWNEQFF

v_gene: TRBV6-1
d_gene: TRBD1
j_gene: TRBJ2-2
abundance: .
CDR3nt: TGTGCCAGCAGGACCGGGACAGACGTCTCCGGGGAGCTGTTTTTT
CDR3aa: CASRTGTDVSGELFF

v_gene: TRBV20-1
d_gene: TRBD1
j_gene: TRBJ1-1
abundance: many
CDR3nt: TGCAGTGCTAGGGAAGGCAGGGGGCGTACTGAAGCTTTCTTT
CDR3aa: CSAREGRGRTEAFF

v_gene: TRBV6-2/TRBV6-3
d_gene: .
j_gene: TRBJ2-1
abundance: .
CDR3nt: TGTGCCAGCAGTTACTCGGTCTGGAATGAGCAGTTCTTC
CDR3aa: CASSYSVWNEQFF

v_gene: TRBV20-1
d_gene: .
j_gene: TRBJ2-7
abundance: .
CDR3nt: TGCAGTGCTAGGGGCCCTATAGGGGCCAGGGAGTACTTC
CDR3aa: CSARGPIGAREYF

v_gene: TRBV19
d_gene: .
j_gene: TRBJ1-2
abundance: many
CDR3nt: TGTGCCAGTAGTGTAAGGGAACATGGCTACACCTTC
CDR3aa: CASSVREHGYTF

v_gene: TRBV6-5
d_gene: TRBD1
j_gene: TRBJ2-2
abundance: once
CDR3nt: TGTGCCAGCAGTTACTCCTTAGGACAGGCGAACACCGGGGAGCTGTTTTTT
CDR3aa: CASSYSLGQANTGELFF

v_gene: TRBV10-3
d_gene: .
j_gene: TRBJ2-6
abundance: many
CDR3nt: TGTGCCATCAGTGAGTGGGGGAGAAACCCTCTGGGGGCCAACGTCCTGACTTTC
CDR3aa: CAISEWGRNPLGANVLTF

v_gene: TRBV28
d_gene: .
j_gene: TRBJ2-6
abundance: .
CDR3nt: TGTGCCAGCACCCGGAAAGCGTCGTCATCTGGGGCCAACGTCCTGACTTTC
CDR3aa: CASTRKASSSGANVLTF

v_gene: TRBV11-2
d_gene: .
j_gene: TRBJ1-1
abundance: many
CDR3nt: TGTGCCAGCAGCCCGGACTTGGGGACTGAAGCTTTCTTT
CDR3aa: CASSPDLGTEAFF

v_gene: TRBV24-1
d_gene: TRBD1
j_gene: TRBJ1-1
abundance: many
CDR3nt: TGTGCCACCAGTGATTTCAGGGGGGAAGCTTTCTTT
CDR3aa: CATSDFRGEAFF

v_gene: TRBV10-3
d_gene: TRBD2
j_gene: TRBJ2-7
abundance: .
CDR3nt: TGTGCCATCAGTCCGACTAGCGGGACCTACGAGCAGTACTTC
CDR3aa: CAISPTSGTYEQYF

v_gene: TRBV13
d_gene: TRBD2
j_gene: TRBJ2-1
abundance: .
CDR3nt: TGTGCCAGCAGCTTAAGGGTCGGGAGGGCCTCCGGTAATGAGCAGTTCTTC
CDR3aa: CASSLRVGRASGNEQFF

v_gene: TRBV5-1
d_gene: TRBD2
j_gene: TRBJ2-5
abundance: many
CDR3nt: TGCGCCAGCAGCGATGGAGCCCAGACTAGCGGGAGTGTGAGAGAGACCCAGTACTTC
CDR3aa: CASSDGAQTSGSVRETQYF

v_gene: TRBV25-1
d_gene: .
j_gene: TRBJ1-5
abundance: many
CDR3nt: TGTGCCAGCAGTGGGCAGGGGCGTCAGCCCCAGCATTTT
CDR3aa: CASSGQGRQPQHF

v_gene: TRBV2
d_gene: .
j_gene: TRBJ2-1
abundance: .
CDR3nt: TGTGCCAGCAGTGAACCGCTTGGGGAGTCCCACAATGAGCAGTTCTTC
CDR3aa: CASSEPLGESHNEQFF

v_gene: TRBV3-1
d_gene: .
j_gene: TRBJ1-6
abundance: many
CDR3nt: TGTGCCAGCAGCCAAGCCGGGACCAGGGGTTCACCCCTCCACTTT
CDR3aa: CASSQAGTRGSPLHF

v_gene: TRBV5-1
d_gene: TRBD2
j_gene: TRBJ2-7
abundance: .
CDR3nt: TGCGCCAGCAGCTTCGGGTCGGTCCTAGCGGGCTACGAGCAGTACTTC
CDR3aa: CASSFGSVLAGYEQYF

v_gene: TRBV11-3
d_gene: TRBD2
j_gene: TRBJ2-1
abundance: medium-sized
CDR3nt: TGTGCCAGCAGCAAGAATAGCGGGACCAATGAGCAGTTCTTC
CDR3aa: CASSKNSGTNEQFF

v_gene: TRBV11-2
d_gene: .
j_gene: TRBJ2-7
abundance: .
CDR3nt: TGTGCCAGCAGCCCGCCTGAGGCGGTACTCTACGAGCAGTACTTC
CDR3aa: CASSPPEAVLYEQYF

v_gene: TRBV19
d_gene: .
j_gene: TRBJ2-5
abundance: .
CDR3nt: TGTGCCAGTAGTACCCCCGGCCTAGCCGAGACCCAGTACTTC
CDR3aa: CASSTPGLAETQYF

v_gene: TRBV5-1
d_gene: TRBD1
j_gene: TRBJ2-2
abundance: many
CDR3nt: TGCGCCAGCAGCTCTACCGGGACAGGGACCGGGGAGCTGTTTTTT
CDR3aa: CASSSTGTGTGELFF

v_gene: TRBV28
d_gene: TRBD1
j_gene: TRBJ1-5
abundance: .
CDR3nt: TGTGCCAGCAGTTTATACAGGGGGCTGGGTCAGCCGCAGCATTTT
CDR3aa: CASSLYRGLGQPQHF

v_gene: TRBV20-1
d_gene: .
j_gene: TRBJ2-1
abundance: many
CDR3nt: TGCAGTGCTAGAGACCCGGGGCCGAGAAATGAGCAGTTCTTC
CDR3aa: CSARDPGPRNEQFF

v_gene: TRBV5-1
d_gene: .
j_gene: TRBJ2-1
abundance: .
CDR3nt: TGCGCCAGCAGCCCTAGTGGGGTCTATGAGCAGTTCTTC
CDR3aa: CASSPSGVYEQFF

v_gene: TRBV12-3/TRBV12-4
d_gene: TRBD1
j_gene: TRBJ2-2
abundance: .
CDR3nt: TGTGCCAGCAGTTTCCAACAGGGGTACACCGGGGAGCTGTTTTTT
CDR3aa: CASSFQQGYTGELFF

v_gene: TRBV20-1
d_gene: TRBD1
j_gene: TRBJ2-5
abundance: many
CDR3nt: TGCAGTGCTAGAGGACAGGGACGGGAGACCCAGTACTTC
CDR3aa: CSARGQGRETQYF

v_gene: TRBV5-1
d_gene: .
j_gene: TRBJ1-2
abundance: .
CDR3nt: TGCGCCAGCAGCTTGGGTCTGGGAAGCTATGGCTACACCTTC
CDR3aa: CASSLGLGSYGYTF

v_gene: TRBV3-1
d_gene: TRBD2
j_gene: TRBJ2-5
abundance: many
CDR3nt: TGTGCCAGCAGCCTCTCCCCGGGACTAGCGGGAGAGACCCAGTACTTC
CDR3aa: CASSLSPGLAGETQYF

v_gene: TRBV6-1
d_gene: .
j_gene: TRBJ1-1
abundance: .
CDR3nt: TGTGCCAGCAGGGGGGGGGGGGTGAACACTGAAGCTTTCTTT
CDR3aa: CASRGGGVNTEAFF

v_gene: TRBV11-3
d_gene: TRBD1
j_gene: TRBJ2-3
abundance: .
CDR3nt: TGTGCCAGCAGCCCCCCGGACAGGGGGTTGGCAGATACGCAGTATTTT
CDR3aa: CASSPPDRGLADTQYF

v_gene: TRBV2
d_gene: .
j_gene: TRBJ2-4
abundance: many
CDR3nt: TGTGCCAGCAGCGTAGGGAGCCAGGGAAGGCAAAACATTCAGTACTTC
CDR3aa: CASSVGSQGRQNIQYF

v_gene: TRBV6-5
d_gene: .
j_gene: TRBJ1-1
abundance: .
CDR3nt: TGTGCCAGCAGTTTGGGAGCGAACACTGAAGCTTTCTTT
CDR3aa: CASSLGANTEAFF

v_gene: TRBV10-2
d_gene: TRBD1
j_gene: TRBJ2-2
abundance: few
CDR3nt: TGCGCCAGCAGCGAGGGGGCGGGCGCGAACACCGGGGAGCTGTTTTTT
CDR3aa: CASSEGAGANTGELFF

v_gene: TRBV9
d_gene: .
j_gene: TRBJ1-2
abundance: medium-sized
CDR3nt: TGTGCCAGCAGCGTAGGCGTGGGCTATGGCTACACCTTC
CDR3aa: CASSVGVGYGYTF

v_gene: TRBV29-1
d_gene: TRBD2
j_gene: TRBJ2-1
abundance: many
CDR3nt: TGCAGCGGGTCAGCGGGAGGCAATGAGCAGTTCTTC
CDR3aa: CSGSAGGNEQFF

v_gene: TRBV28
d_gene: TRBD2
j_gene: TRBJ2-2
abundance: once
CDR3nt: TGTGCCAGCAGTTCGGGAGGGCCCGGGGAGCTGTTTTTT
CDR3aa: CASSSGGPGELFF

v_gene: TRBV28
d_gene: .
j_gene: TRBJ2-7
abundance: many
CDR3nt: TGTGTACATGGGGACGGATTTGGGGAGCAGTACTTC
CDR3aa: CVHGDGFGEQYF

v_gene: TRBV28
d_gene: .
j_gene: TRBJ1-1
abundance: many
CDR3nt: TGTGCCAGCAGTTTACGGCGACAGTCGAACACTGAAGCTTTCTTT
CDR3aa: CASSLRRQSNTEAFF